These 5 T cell receptor beta chains were all obtained from the same sample, sequenced in a study of blood T cell repertoires in COVID-19. Profiling relied on immunoSEQ multiplex PCR, and the TCRdb table lists in-frame clones only, not all of them. The table includes some 49,000 clones, 85% to 95% detected once. Sequences were obtained from peripheral blood. The receptor set was obtained from a man in his sixties with COVID-19, enrolled during active disease.

The V gene is TRBV11-2, the J gene TRBJ1-2; 7 bases fit TRBD1. V shed 6 bases, J shed 0 bases, and the junction held 7 bases outside the gene matches. Per germline, CDR1 SGHAT and CDR2 FQNNGV. The CDR3 spans 15 residues. CDR3 bases: TGTGCCAGCAGTTTTAGACAGGGACCTAACTATGGCTACACCTTC. It encodes CASSFRQGPNYGYTF.

The chain has TRBV7-2 and TRBJ1-1; a possible D gene is TRBD1 (5 bases). Germline V lookup: CDR1 SGHTA, CDR2 FQGNSA. The CDR3 loop spans 14 amino acids. With 2 bases removed from V and 5 bases from J, the gap between germline ends came to 12 bases. This CDR3 reads CASSLNPEGTEAFF. CDR3 nucleotides: TGTGCCAGCAGCTTAAATCCGGAGGGGACTGAAGCTTTCTTT.

This clone was recorded once. The gene calls are TRBV5-1 and TRBJ1-2, with TRBD1 identical over 11 bases. CDR3 size: 15 residues. Germline lookup yields CDR1 SGHRS and CDR2 YFSETQ. The V and J ends lost 3 bases and 5 bases, in that order; junction bases with no gene match: 6. The CDR3 nucleotides are TGCGCCAGCAGCTCTGGACAGGGGGCTTGGTATGGCTACACCTTC. It specifies CASSSGQGAWYGYTF.

The rearrangement joins TRBV27 to TRBJ2-5; possible D gene TRBD2, 7 bases. Trimming took 4 bases from V and 4 from J, leaving 19 bases between them. The CDR3 runs to 16 residues. Germline V gives CDR1 MNHEY, CDR2 SMNVEV (reference sequence). The chain's CDR3 is CASSSREGGPVETQYF. The CDR3, as DNA: TGTGCCAGCAGTTCGAGGGAGGGGGGGCCGGTAGAGACCCAGTACTTC.

The CDR3 DNA sequence: TGTGCCAGCAGTGGTTGGACTGGGGAGCAGTACTTC. The encoded protein is CASSGWTGEQYF. This chain links TRBV25-1 with TRBJ2-7, with D possibly being TRBD2 (5 bases). V gave up 4 bases and J gave up 7 bases, with 11 bases separating them. The CDR3 is 12 amino acids. Germline V CDR1 and CDR2: MGHDK, SYGVNS.